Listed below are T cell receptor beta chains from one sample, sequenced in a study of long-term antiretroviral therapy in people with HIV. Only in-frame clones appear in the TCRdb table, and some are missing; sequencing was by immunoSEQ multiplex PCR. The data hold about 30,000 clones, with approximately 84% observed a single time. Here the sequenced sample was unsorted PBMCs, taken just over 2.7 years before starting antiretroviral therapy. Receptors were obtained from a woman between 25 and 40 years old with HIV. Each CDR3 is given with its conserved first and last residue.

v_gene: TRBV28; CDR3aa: CASSGQGSSGNTIYF
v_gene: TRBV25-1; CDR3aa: CASSESVWGSSYEQYF
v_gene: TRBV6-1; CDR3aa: CASSTGGVGETQYF
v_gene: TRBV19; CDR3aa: CASTSPGRRISGNTIYF
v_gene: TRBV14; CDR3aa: CASSQDRSTGAYEQYF
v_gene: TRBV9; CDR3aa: CASSGGTLGRSYTF
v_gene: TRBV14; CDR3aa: CASSQAWEYSTEAFF
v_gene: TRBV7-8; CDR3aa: CASSLVPVVSIYNSPLHF
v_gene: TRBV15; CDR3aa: CATSRRTANSPLHF
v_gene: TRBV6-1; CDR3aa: CASSRTGASEQFF
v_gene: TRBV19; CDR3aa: CASSIYRATEAFF
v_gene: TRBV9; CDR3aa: CASSDGTGDQPQHF
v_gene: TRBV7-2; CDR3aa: CASSLAGTETQYF
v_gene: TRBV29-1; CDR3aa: CSVGRGIYEQYF
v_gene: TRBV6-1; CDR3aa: CASSEREGRGYTF
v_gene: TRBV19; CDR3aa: CASSSALSGGAGPDHNEQFF
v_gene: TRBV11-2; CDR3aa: CASSLAPGYNSPLHF
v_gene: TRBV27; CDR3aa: CASSSGGGPRTQYF
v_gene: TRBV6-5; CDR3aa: CASSYSIGDQPQHF
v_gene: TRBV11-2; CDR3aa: CASSLGWGANYGYTF
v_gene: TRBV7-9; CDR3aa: CASSLGRGADTQYF
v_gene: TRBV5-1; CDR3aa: CASSQGARETQYF